This TCR beta chain was observed in a study of Graves' ophthalmopathy and Graves' hyperthyroidism. Study details: In this cohort's terms, stable hyperthyroidism meant no ophthalmopathy by 18 months of follow-up.

This clonotype was seen many times. What it binds is unknown. Amplified TCR beta CDR3 regions were obtained using RNA transcripts as template. Amplification began with first-round RT-PCR using HTBI primers, then second-round multiplex PCR was performed. Each CDR3 protein is one row after TCRdb ran MiXCR on the multiplex PCR reads. The sample consists of 900,000 to 1,200,000 distinct CDR3 sequences, 35% to 45% of them appearing once. The diagnosis combined clinical symptoms, thyroxine, TRAb, thyroid ultrasound and orbital computed tomography scans. V lost 7 bases and J 8 bases, leaving 11 bases between the germline ends. CDR1 is MGHDK, CDR2 SYGVNS, per germline. The CDR3 sequence is 12 residues long. Whole-study findings and limits: Blood also contained most of the expanded thyroid clonotypes above 0.001 frequency. Ophthalmopathy progression was predicted by the model at about 70% sensitivity and about 72% specificity.

This sequence originates from an adult man with Graves' hyperthyroidism. This rearrangement joins TRBV25-1 to TRBJ1-4; no definite D call. The sample taken for sequencing was peripheral blood or thyroid tissue (not recorded which). The CDR3 nucleotides read TGTGCCAGCACTGGGGTTTTCGAAAAACTGTTTTTT. It yields the protein CASTGVFEKLFF.